This is a list of T cell receptor beta chains from one sample in a study of blood T cell repertoires in COVID-19. Profiled with immunoSEQ multiplex PCR; TCRdb holds only in-frame clones, not every one. The sample contains around 270,000 clones, approximately 86% of which appear only once. The sequencing input was peripheral blood. The receptors here all came from a man younger than 40 with active or convalescent COVID-19. Both conserved end residues are part of each CDR3. A D gene is named only where the DNA matches it firmly. Rows may omit the clone size; those that give it use once, few, many or a size class.

D gene: NA
clone size: NA
J gene: TRBJ1-1
V gene: TRBV7-8
CDR3 protein: CASSASVRENKHTEAFF
CDR3 DNA: TGTGCCAGCAGCGCTTCCGTCAGGGAAAACAAACACACTGAAGCTTTCTTT

D gene: TRBD1
clone size: NA
J gene: TRBJ1-6
V gene: TRBV5-6
CDR3 protein: CASSLRQGAPSGSPLHF
CDR3 DNA: TGTGCCAGCAGCCTCCGACAGGGGGCCCCCTCTGGGTCACCCCTCCACTTT

D gene: NA
clone size: NA
J gene: TRBJ1-6
V gene: TRBV7-9
CDR3 protein: CASSLSGSSPLHF
CDR3 DNA: TGTGCCAGCAGCTTATCGGGGTCTTCGCCCCTCCACTTT

D gene: NA
clone size: NA
J gene: TRBJ1-4
V gene: TRBV5-4
CDR3 protein: CASSFVGVNEKLFF
CDR3 DNA: TGTGCCAGCAGCTTTGTAGGGGTTAATGAAAAACTGTTTTTT

D gene: NA
clone size: NA
J gene: TRBJ1-2
V gene: TRBV21-1
CDR3 protein: CASSKPRPQKGGSHYGYTF
CDR3 DNA: TGTGCCAGCAGCAAGCCTCGGCCCCAGAAGGGGGGGTCTCACTATGGCTACACCTTC

D gene: NA
clone size: NA
J gene: TRBJ2-5
V gene: TRBV7-7
CDR3 protein: CASSRTEQETQYF
CDR3 DNA: TGTGCCAGCAGCCGGACAGAACAAGAGACCCAGTACTTC

D gene: NA
clone size: once
J gene: TRBJ1-1
V gene: TRBV6-6
CDR3 protein: CASSSGQSLEAFF
CDR3 DNA: TGTGCCAGCAGTTCTGGACAGAGTCTAGAAGCTTTCTTT

D gene: NA
clone size: once
J gene: TRBJ2-7
V gene: TRBV4-3
CDR3 protein: CASSQDAWRGEGYEQYF
CDR3 DNA: TGCGCCAGCAGCCAAGATGCGTGGAGGGGAGAGGGGTACGAGCAGTACTTC

D gene: TRBD2
clone size: NA
J gene: TRBJ2-3
V gene: TRBV20-1
CDR3 protein: CSASFPSGGSTLYTDTQYF
CDR3 DNA: TGCAGTGCTAGTTTCCCTAGCGGGGGGTCTACCCTCTACACAGATACGCAGTATTTT

D gene: NA
clone size: NA
J gene: TRBJ2-3
V gene: TRBV29-1
CDR3 protein: CSEQSTDTQYF
CDR3 DNA: TGCAGCGAACAGAGCACAGATACGCAGTATTTT

D gene: TRBD2
clone size: NA
J gene: TRBJ2-3
V gene: TRBV5-1
CDR3 protein: CASLHTSGGADTQYF
CDR3 DNA: TGCGCCAGCCTACATACTAGCGGGGGAGCAGATACGCAGTATTTT

D gene: TRBD1
clone size: NA
J gene: TRBJ1-3
V gene: TRBV6-5
CDR3 protein: CASSQQGDGNTIYF
CDR3 DNA: TGTGCCAGCAGTCAACAGGGGGATGGAAACACCATATATTTT

D gene: TRBD2
clone size: once
J gene: TRBJ2-1
V gene: TRBV19
CDR3 protein: CASRGTRRMDEQFF
CDR3 DNA: TGTGCCAGTAGGGGGACTAGAAGGATGGATGAGCAGTTCTTC

D gene: TRBD1
clone size: NA
J gene: TRBJ1-6
V gene: TRBV4-3
CDR3 protein: CASSQVYRGNSPLHF
CDR3 DNA: TGCGCCAGCAGCCAAGTTTACAGGGGAAATTCACCCCTCCACTTT

D gene: TRBD1
clone size: once
J gene: TRBJ2-7
V gene: TRBV9
CDR3 protein: CASSVDSRGLPQGEQYF
CDR3 DNA: TGTGCCAGCAGCGTAGATTCCAGGGGGCTTCCCCAAGGCGAGCAGTACTTC

D gene: TRBD1
clone size: NA
J gene: TRBJ2-7
V gene: TRBV9
CDR3 protein: CASSPQGANYEQYF
CDR3 DNA: TGTGCCAGCAGCCCCCAGGGGGCGAACTACGAGCAGTACTTC

D gene: NA
clone size: NA
J gene: TRBJ1-1
V gene: TRBV9
CDR3 protein: CASSQGRSTEAFF
CDR3 DNA: TGTGCCAGCTCACAGGGAAGAAGCACTGAAGCTTTCTTT

D gene: NA
clone size: NA
J gene: TRBJ1-6
V gene: TRBV6-6
CDR3 protein: CASSYPGENSPLHF
CDR3 DNA: TGTGCCAGCAGTTACCCAGGGGAAAATTCACCCCTCCACTTT

D gene: NA
clone size: NA
J gene: TRBJ1-2
V gene: TRBV9
CDR3 protein: CASSVGQLPYGYTF
CDR3 DNA: TGTGCCAGCAGCGTAGGACAGCTACCCTATGGCTACACCTTC

D gene: NA
clone size: NA
J gene: TRBJ2-7
V gene: TRBV14
CDR3 protein: CASRQHPQGPQYF
CDR3 DNA: TGTGCCAGCAGACAACACCCCCAGGGGCCCCAGTACTTC

D gene: TRBD2
clone size: NA
J gene: TRBJ2-3
V gene: TRBV4-1
CDR3 protein: CASSQGLAGFTDTQYF
CDR3 DNA: TGCGCCAGCAGCCAAGGACTAGCGGGGTTCACAGATACGCAGTATTTT

D gene: NA
clone size: NA
J gene: TRBJ2-2
V gene: TRBV2
CDR3 protein: CASDNGVLENTGELFF
CDR3 DNA: TGTGCCAGCGATAACGGGGTCCTGGAGAACACCGGGGAGCTGTTTTTT

D gene: NA
clone size: few
J gene: TRBJ2-7
V gene: TRBV7-8
CDR3 protein: CASSLDTSSYEQYF
CDR3 DNA: TGTGCCAGCAGCTTGGACACGAGCTCCTACGAGCAGTACTTC

D gene: TRBD2
clone size: NA
J gene: TRBJ2-1
V gene: TRBV10-3
CDR3 protein: CAISESWGTSRGDEQFF
CDR3 DNA: TGTGCCATCAGTGAGTCGTGGGGGACTAGCCGGGGCGATGAGCAGTTCTTC

D gene: NA
clone size: NA
J gene: TRBJ1-3
V gene: TRBV11-2
CDR3 protein: CASLTLGGPFGNTIYF
CDR3 DNA: TGTGCCAGCCTAACCTTAGGGGGACCTTTTGGAAACACCATATATTTT

D gene: NA
clone size: NA
J gene: TRBJ1-1
V gene: TRBV30
CDR3 protein: CAWSFGRDTEAFF
CDR3 DNA: TGTGCCTGGAGTTTTGGCAGGGACACTGAAGCTTTCTTT

D gene: TRBD2
clone size: NA
J gene: TRBJ2-7
V gene: TRBV6-5
CDR3 protein: CASRLRGGNSYEQYF
CDR3 DNA: TGTGCCAGCAGATTGCGGGGGGGAAACTCCTACGAGCAGTACTTC

D gene: NA
clone size: NA
J gene: TRBJ1-5
V gene: TRBV10-1
CDR3 protein: CAKGFGGPQHF
CDR3 DNA: TGCGCCAAGGGTTTCGGGGGGCCCCAGCATTTT

D gene: NA
clone size: NA
J gene: TRBJ2-2
V gene: TRBV10-3
CDR3 protein: CAISDEQYTGELFF
CDR3 DNA: TGTGCCATCAGTGATGAACAGTACACCGGGGAGCTGTTTTTT

D gene: NA
clone size: NA
J gene: TRBJ1-1
V gene: TRBV9
CDR3 protein: CASSAPIKPGIMNTEAFF
CDR3 DNA: TGTGCCAGCAGCGCCCCAATAAAGCCCGGGATAATGAACACTGAAGCTTTCTTT

D gene: TRBD2
clone size: few
J gene: TRBJ2-2
V gene: TRBV11-2
CDR3 protein: CASRKTSGGASGELFF
CDR3 DNA: TGTGCCAGCCGAAAAACTAGCGGGGGGGCGTCCGGGGAGCTGTTTTTT

D gene: NA
clone size: few
J gene: TRBJ1-4
V gene: TRBV28
CDR3 protein: CASLRAGANEKLFF
CDR3 DNA: TGTGCCAGCCTGCGAGCTGGAGCTAATGAAAAACTGTTTTTT

D gene: NA
clone size: once
J gene: TRBJ1-2
V gene: TRBV5-1
CDR3 protein: CASSIGSEEPYTF
CDR3 DNA: TGCGCCAGCAGCATCGGGTCAGAGGAGCCCTACACCTTC

D gene: NA
clone size: NA
J gene: TRBJ2-1
V gene: TRBV11-3
CDR3 protein: CASSLDRGGEQFF
CDR3 DNA: TGTGCCAGCAGCTTAGATCGTGGGGGGGAGCAGTTCTTC

D gene: TRBD1
clone size: NA
J gene: TRBJ2-1
V gene: TRBV15
CDR3 protein: CATSAPGQGARDEQFF
CDR3 DNA: TGTGCCACCAGCGCACCGGGACAGGGGGCTCGGGATGAGCAGTTCTTC

D gene: TRBD1
clone size: NA
J gene: TRBJ2-7
V gene: TRBV5-6
CDR3 protein: CASSLITTGFFYEQYF
CDR3 DNA: TGTGCCAGCAGCTTAATCACGACAGGGTTTTTTTACGAGCAGTACTTC

D gene: TRBD1
clone size: NA
J gene: TRBJ2-2
V gene: TRBV5-6
CDR3 protein: CASSLLGQGGSTGELFF
CDR3 DNA: TGTGCCAGCAGCTTGCTCGGACAGGGGGGATCGACCGGGGAGCTGTTTTTT

D gene: NA
clone size: NA
J gene: TRBJ2-3
V gene: TRBV18
CDR3 protein: CASSYSMPDTQYF
CDR3 DNA: TGTGCCAGCTCATACTCCATGCCAGATACGCAGTATTTT